What follows are 27 T cell receptor beta chains derived from one specimen sequenced in a study of monozygotic twins with inflammatory bowel disease. TCRdb re-called the 5' RACE reads, yielding one record per CDR3 amino acid sequence without DNA. Reported are fewer than 550,000 distinct CDR3 sequences; the ten largest clones contain 2% to 3%. Sequencing input: blood. The receptors stem from a human donor with ulcerative colitis or Crohn's disease, or a healthy co-twin of an affected twin (not recorded which).

The V and J genes are TRBV15 and TRBJ1-5; the TCRdb call, TRBD1, lacks DNA for checking. The CDR3 length is 15 residues. Looked up from germline, CDR1 is LNHNV and CDR2 is YYDKDF (reference sequence). This CDR3 is CATRSGTGKNQPQHF.

This chain connects TRBV12-3 or TRBV12-4 to TRBJ2-7; without DNA, the TCRdb call of TRBD2 cannot be checked. The CDR3 runs 11 residues. CDR3: CASFGRGEQYF.

The rearrangement uses TRBV28 and TRBJ1-5; TCRdb reports TRBD1, a call that lacks DNA to check it against. The CDR3 runs to 14 residues. Germline lookup yields CDR1 MDHEN and CDR2 SYDVKM. The CDR3 loop reads CASSPGQDNQPQHF.

The CDR3 sequence: CSVPTNGRDTQYF. V gene TRBV29-1 combines with J gene TRBJ2-3; TCRdb returns TRBD2, unconfirmable since there is no DNA. Germline CDR1 and CDR2: SQVTM and ANQGSEA. This CDR3 is 13 amino acids long.

V and J are TRBV9 and TRBJ1-5. Germline V gene data show CDR1 as SGDLS and CDR2 as YYNGEE. The CDR3 has 14 amino acids. The CDR3 loop is CASSNGDSNQPQHF.

The CDR3 region is CASRFGGENYEQYF. J is TRBJ2-7 and V is TRBV6-1; TCRdb gives TRBD1 as the D gene, but with no DNA this cannot be confirmed. The CDR3 runs 14 residues. Germline CDR1 and CDR2: MNHNS and SASEGT.

The V call is TRBV10-3, the J call TRBJ2-1; the TCRdb call, TRBD2, lacks DNA for checking. The CDR3 covers 15 residues. Germline CDR1 is ENHRY and CDR2 is SYGVKD. This CDR3 is CAISPSGSSYNEQFF.

V is TRBV29-1 and J is TRBJ2-2; TCRdb selects TRBD2, and the lack of DNA leaves this call unchecked. Germline values: CDR1 SQVTM, CDR2 ANQGSEA. The CDR3 runs 14 residues. This CDR3 reads CSVDEGGAAGELFF.

J is TRBJ1-5 and V is TRBV12-3 or TRBV12-4; the D call from TCRdb, TRBD1, cannot be confirmed without DNA. The CDR3 is 15 residues long. The CDR3 region is CASRSTGYSNQPQHF.

V usage is TRBV18 and J usage is TRBJ2-2. The CDR3 spans 13 residues. CDR1 KGHSH and CDR2 LQKENI come from the germline V gene. The CDR3 here is CASSPGITGELFF.

The chain combines TRBV18 with TRBJ2-1. CDR1 is KGHSH, CDR2 LQKENI, per germline. The CDR3 loop spans 16 amino acids. Here the CDR3 reads CACSPPSGGLYNEQFF. The full variable domain, with the rest looked up from reference TRBV18 and TRBJ2-1, is NAGVMQNPRHLVRRRGQEARLRCSPMKGHSHVYWYRQLPEEGLKFMVYLQKENIIDESGMPKERFSAEFPKEGPSILRIQQVVRGDSAAYFCACSPPSGGLYNEQFFGPGTRLTVL.

The chain has TRBV2 and TRBJ2-3; as DNA is missing, the TRBD1 call by TCRdb cannot be tested. CDR3 length: 14 amino acids. The V gene's germline CDR1 is SNHLY and CDR2 FYNNEI. CDR3: CASSPDLPTDTQYF.

V usage is TRBV6-1 and J usage is TRBJ1-5; TCRdb's D call, TRBD1, is unchecked because there is no DNA. CDR1 MNHNS and CDR2 SASEGT come from the germline V gene. This CDR3 contains 12 residues. The chain's CDR3 is CASVGDHQPQHF.

The V call is TRBV20-1, the J call TRBJ2-4; as DNA is missing, the TRBD2 call by TCRdb cannot be tested. CDR1 and CDR2 from the germline V gene are DFQATT and SNEGSKA (reference sequence). This CDR3 has 14 amino acids. CDR3 protein: CSAQPQGSRAIQYF.

V and J are TRBV5-1 and TRBJ1-2. The CDR3 is made up of 13 amino acids. Germline V gene sequence: CDR1 SGHRS, CDR2 YFSETQ. The CDR3 sequence: CASSPDYMGGYTF.

V usage is TRBV25-1 and J usage is TRBJ2-5. Germline values: CDR1 MGHDK, CDR2 SYGVNS. The CDR3 has 15 amino acids. The CDR3 sequence is CASSEYLSTQETQYF. The full variable domain, rest sourced from reference TRBV25-1 and TRBJ2-5, is EADIYQTPRYLVIGTGKKITLECSQTMGHDKMYWYQQDPGMELHLIHYSYGVNSTEKGDLSSESTVSRIRTEHFPLTLESARPSHTSQYLCASSEYLSTQETQYFGPGTRLLVL.

The V gene is TRBV6-5, the J gene TRBJ2-3. Looked up from germline, CDR1 is MNHEY and CDR2 is SVGAGI. The CDR3 has 13 amino acids. The CDR3 reads CASRLKGTDTQYF.

The chain is built from TRBV28 and TRBJ2-3; TCRdb's D gene call, TRBD1, goes unchecked for lack of DNA. CDR3 length: 13 amino acids. CDR1 and CDR2 (germline): MDHEN, SYDVKM. CDR3 in amino acids: CASSLGQDRGRYF.

The V call is TRBV28, the J call TRBJ2-3; TCRdb reports TRBD2, a call that lacks DNA to check it against. The CDR3 is 17 residues long. Per germline, CDR1 MDHEN and CDR2 SYDVKM. This CDR3 reads CASSLLVSGRDADTQYF. Complete variable domain (other parts from reference TRBV28 and TRBJ2-3): DVKVTQSSRYLVKRTGEKVFLECVQDMDHENMFWYRQDPGLGLRLIYFSYDVKMKEKGDIPEGYSVSREKKERFSLILESASTNQTSMYLCASSLLVSGRDADTQYFGPGTRLTVL.

The V gene is TRBV18, the J gene TRBJ2-3; checking the TCRdb D call of TRBD2 is not possible without DNA. The germline V gene has CDR1 KGHSH and CDR2 LQKENI. This CDR3 is built from 16 residues. CDR3 loop: CASSPRQAGVTDTQCF.

V usage is TRBV5-4 and J usage is TRBJ2-1; TCRdb selects TRBD2, and the lack of DNA leaves this call unchecked. Germline values: CDR1 SGHNT, CDR2 YYREEE (reference sequence). This CDR3 has 15 residues. CDR3: CASSLRAGAYNEQFF. The entire variable domain, with the rest obtained from reference TRBV5-4 and TRBJ2-1, is as follows: ETGVTQSPTHLIKTRGQQVTLRCSSQSGHNTVSWYQQALGQGPQFIFQYYREEENGRGNFPPRFSGLQFPNYSSELNVNALELDDSALYLCASSLRAGAYNEQFFGPGTRLTVL.

The V gene is TRBV30, the J gene TRBJ2-3; TCRdb calls TRBD1, which cannot be checked without DNA. Germline V gene lookup returns CDR1 GTSNPN and CDR2 SVGIG (reference sequence). The CDR3 extends over 14 amino acids. The CDR3 here is CAWSVRGGADTQYF.

CDR3: CASSLGRQGETQYF. This chain connects TRBV5-1 to TRBJ2-5; TCRdb returns TRBD1, unconfirmable since there is no DNA. The germline V gene encodes CDR1 SGHRS and CDR2 YFSETQ. The CDR3 has 14 amino acids.

This chain uses TRBV5-1 with TRBJ2-7. The CDR3 runs 14 residues. The germline V gene has CDR1 SGHRS and CDR2 YFSETQ. The CDR3 reads CASSRTGDSYEQYF. The full variable domain, completed using reference TRBV5-1 and TRBJ2-7, is KAGVTQTPRYLIKTRGQQVTLSCSPISGHRSVSWYQQTPGQGLQFLFEYFSETQRNKGNFPGRFSGRQFSNSRSEMNVSTLELGDSALYLCASSRTGDSYEQYFGPGTRLTVT.

This sequence joins TRBV29-1 and TRBJ2-7; the D call from TCRdb, TRBD1, cannot be confirmed without DNA. This CDR3 contains 13 residues. Germline CDR1 SQVTM, CDR2 ANQGSEA. The CDR3 sequence is CSVHSGTAYEQYF.

This rearrangement joins TRBV30 to TRBJ2-5. CDR3 size: 11 residues. Per germline, CDR1 GTSNPN and CDR2 SVGIG (reference sequence). CDR3 residues: CAWSEGETQYF.

The rearrangement uses TRBV12-3 or TRBV12-4 and TRBJ1-3. The CDR3 is made up of 13 amino acids. The CDR3 reads CASRLGLGNTIYF.